This TCR beta chain is from a study of CD8 T cells in Susac syndrome. V dropped 0 bases and J dropped 1 base, with 12 bases sitting between them. The germline gives CDR1 MNHEY, CDR2 SVGEGT. The length of the CDR3 is 16 residues. Study results and limitations: Within total CD8+ repertoires, more than 15 Susac-specific public clones were found, and within CD8+ TEMRA repertoires, several.

A quantity of about 0.5 to 1 ug RNA underwent reverse transcription using random hexamers. TCRdb reanalysed the immunoSEQ multiplex PCR reads using MiXCR and keeps one entry per CDR3 protein. The sample yields about 82,000 distinct CDR3 sequences, approximately 96% seen once. A note on this clonotype: Its specificity is not known.

The receptor's source is a human donor with Susac syndrome. The sample consisted of CD8+ T cells from PBMCs. The genes are TRBV6-2 or TRBV6-3 and TRBJ2-5; D is perhaps TRBD1 (7 bases). In nucleotides, the CDR3 is TGTGCCAGCAGTTACTCGTCGCAGGGGGGCCAAGAGACCCAGTACTTC. Translating it yields CASSYSSQGGQETQYF.